This TCR beta chain came from a study of blood T cells in healthy people across ages (dated by TCRdb to 2013 to 2016). With respect to the entire study: In model experiments, template switching captured about one uniquely barcoded TCR beta cDNA molecule for every two T cells. The study measured age-related changes in TCR beta repertoire diversity using deep sequencing normalized with unique cDNA molecular identifiers. Four age groups were formed from the donors: young (average approximately 15 years), middle-aged (around 39), aged (approximately 60) and long-lived (roughly 88). Donors of different ages were randomly distributed across sequencing lanes to avoid experimental bias. Two additional independent replicas of 1 million unique cDNA reads from the same blood draw were analyzed for two donors (one aged 18 to 29 and one aged 80 or older). General study outcomes and caveats: Since profiling was done on bulk unsorted PBMCs, naive and antigen-experienced compartments could not be conclusively compared. The CMV infection status of donors was not known, potentially confounding age-related changes in expanded clonotypes. As age increased, observed TCR beta diversity per million T cells dropped in a roughly linear way, and a significant reduction was already evident by age around 41. Estimates of total diversity based on one million sequenced T cells were considered lower bounds and underestimates. Compared with the aged group, the long-lived group had more naive CD4+ T cells, fewer expanded clones and increased TCR diversity, a pattern suggesting age selection. A strong correlation was found between observed TCR beta diversity and the percentage of naive T cells measured by flow cytometry.

As for this clonotype: The antigen it binds to is not known. No base quality information exists; no much larger clone differs at one position.

The trim is 5 bases for V and 4 bases for J, with a gap of 8 bases between the germline ends. The CDR3 runs 12 amino acids, cysteine and phenylalanine included. Only CDR3 DNA is held: 36 bases, read in frame from base 1. The germline V gene (reference sequence) supplies CDR1 DFQATT and CDR2 SNEGSKA. Library preparation employed 5' RACE. The reads were generated on an Illumina HiSeq 2500. The second PCR ran for about 7 to 11 cycles and used a J-beta primer mix along with a sample-barcoded 5' primer. Each TCR beta cDNA molecule received a unique molecular identifier from a template-switch 5' adaptor carrying 12 random nucleotides. Each sample yielded at least 3 million CDR3-containing paired-end reads. First-strand cDNA was synthesized from all RNA with the Mint cDNA synthesis kit, primed by a TRBC-specific oligonucleotide. Following uracil-DNA glycosylase treatment, all cDNA underwent a first 18-cycle PCR with the universal primers M1SS and BC2_uni_R. Regarding the original processing steps: Each sample was normalized by randomly selecting 1 million high-quality reads, each carrying a distinct molecular identifier. Reads with shared molecular identifiers were discarded instead of being binned into consensus sequences. MiTCR, set to a Q25 quality threshold and the strictest error-elimination algorithm, was used for CDR3 identification, clonotype clustering and error correction. Lower-bound total TCR beta diversity was estimated with a nonparametric unseen species model using Euler transformation. TCRdb handled the public reads itself, with Q25 trimming in fastp and clone calling in MiXCR, and kept productive beta chains. Rows with a matching CDR3 protein are joined into one entry that keeps the most common DNA and genes. The V and J calls come from TCRdb's annotation, not from the publication. The sample table lists about 1.8 million distinct CDR3 sequences, 49% of them with a count of one. Jointly, the top ten make up less than 2.5% of the sample.

Systemically healthy Caucasian individuals from Russia, 39 in total and aged about 6 to 90 years, were included as donors. Around 10 milliliters of peripheral blood were collected from each donor into EDTA-treated Vacutainer tubes. Ficoll-Paque density-gradient centrifugation was used to isolate PBMCs, with at least 6.5 million obtained per sample. Total RNA was extracted from PBMCs with Trizol reagent, with at least 6 micrograms obtained per sample. The percentages of naive CD45RAhigh/CD27high T cells were determined by flow cytometry on a PBMC aliquot from every donor. Material: blood. The chain was built from TRBV20-1 and TRBJ1-4; TRBD1 is possibly the D segment (6 matching bases). This TCR was sampled from a woman between 40 and 50 years old in good health. The CDR3 reads CSARTDNEKLFF. The DNA is TGCAGTGCTCGGACAGATAATGAAAAACTGTTTTTT.